Following are 14 T cell receptor beta chains from one sample sequenced in a study of T cells after posttransplantation cyclophosphamide. This table comes from immunoSEQ multiplex PCR, and its TCRdb copy is limited to in-frame clones, with some not included. The table lists some 49,000 clones, around 94% of them singletons. Material: PBMCs. Every receptor here comes from a woman in her forties or fifties in good health and a related stem cell transplant donor.

This chain uses TRBV19 with TRBJ2-6; unclear D gene. V lost 9 bases and J lost 1, with 16 bases in between. Germline-derived CDR1 and CDR2 are LNHDA and SQIVND (reference sequence). The CDR3 totals 16 residues. CDR3 sequence reads: CASTPDTLSGANVLTF. The CDR3 DNA is TGTGCCAGCACTCCCGATACGTTGTCTGGGGCCAACGTCCTGACTTTC.

This chain connects TRBV4-1 to TRBJ1-1; 7 nucleotides agree with TRBD1. Germline V gene data show CDR1 as MGHRA and CDR2 as YSYEKL. V lost 1 base, J lost 0 bases, and 8 bases stayed unmatched. The CDR3 extends over 17 amino acids. In nucleotides, the CDR3 is TGCGCCAGCAGCCAAGCGTGGGACAGTTTCATGAACACTGAAGCTTTCTTT. Translated, it gives CASSQAWDSFMNTEAFF.

This sequence joins TRBV7-2 and TRBJ2-5; maybe TRBD2 (5 bases). The V gene lost 5 bases and the J gene lost 5 bases, with 27 bases spanning the gap. The CDR3 sequence is 18 residues long. The germline V gene has CDR1 SGHTA and CDR2 FQGNSA. The CDR3 DNA reads as TGTGCCAGCAGCCGACCGGCCCGTGGTGAGCGGATGGAGGAGACCCAGTACTTC. Protein sequence: CASSRPARGERMEETQYF.

The rearrangement uses TRBV7-6 and TRBJ2-7; 8 positions agree with TRBD2. V shed 5 bases, J shed 6 bases, and the junction held 3 bases outside the gene matches. The V gene's germline CDR1 is SGHVS and CDR2 FNYEAQ. This CDR3 spans 12 amino acids. Written as DNA, the CDR3 is TGTGCCAGCAGCACCGGGGGGGGCGAGCAGTACTTC. It is translated as CASSTGGGEQYF.

The count of this clone is one. V is TRBV25-1 and J is TRBJ1-4, with 9 bases matching TRBD1. V lost 3 bases and J lost 6; bases outside the gene matches: 8. The CDR3 is made up of 16 amino acids. Germline CDR1 and CDR2: MGHDK and SYGVNS. In DNA, the CDR3 is TGTGCCAGCAGTGACCGCCGGGACAGGGCGCATGAAAAACTGTTTTTT. Protein product: CASSDRRDRAHEKLFF. Filled out from reference TRBV25-1 and TRBJ1-4, the complete variable domain reads EADIYQTPRYLVIGTGKKITLECSQTMGHDKMYWYQQDPGMELHLIHYSYGVNSTEKGDLSSESTVSRIRTEHFPLTLESARPSHTSQYLCASSDRRDRAHEKLFFGSGTQLSVL.

The J gene is TRBJ2-7, the V gene TRBV18; D is unresolved. The CDR3 loop spans 13 amino acids. Trimming removed 3 bases at V and 1 base at J, with 7 bases between. CDR1 and CDR2 (germline): KGHSH, LQKENI. The CDR3 loop reads CASSPGGSYEQYF. CDR3 sequence (DNA): TGTGCCAGCTCACCCGGCGGATCCTACGAGCAGTACTTC.

The chain links TRBV7-9 to TRBJ1-2; possible D gene TRBD1, 5 bases. Trimming removed 1 base from V and 2 bases from J, with 11 bases in between. The CDR3 has 15 residues. Germline values: CDR1 SEHNR, CDR2 FQNEAQ (reference sequence). For the CDR3, the DNA is TGTGCCAGCAGCTTAGTGGGGGGTGGAAACTATGGCTACACCTTC. Translating it yields CASSLVGGGNYGYTF.

This chain links TRBV2 with TRBJ2-7; D might be TRBD2 (6 bases). Deletions cut 4 bases from V and 0 bases from J, with 13 bases between. Germline V gives CDR1 SNHLY, CDR2 FYNNEI. The length of the CDR3 is 15 residues. CDR3 nucleotides: TGTGCCAGCAGTGCCTCAGCGGGTAACTCCTACGAGCAGTACTTC. As protein: CASSASAGNSYEQYF.

This chain links TRBV28 with TRBJ2-3, with D perhaps matching TRBD1 (5 bases). V was trimmed by 7 bases and J by 3 bases, leaving 17 bases between them. Germline V CDR1 and CDR2: MDHEN, SYDVKM. CDR3 length: 15 amino acids. The CDR3 sequence: CASKATPQVTDTQYF. The DNA of the CDR3 is TGTGCCAGCAAGGCCACCCCACAGGTGACAGATACGCAGTATTTT.

J is TRBJ2-2 and V is TRBV5-1; a possible D gene is TRBD1 (7 bases). The CDR3 runs 15 residues. V shed 0 bases and J shed 3 bases, with 9 bases lying between them. The germline V gene encodes CDR1 SGHRS and CDR2 YFSETQ. The CDR3 loop is CASSLVRGDTGELFF. Here the CDR3 DNA reads TGCGCCAGCAGCTTGGTCAGGGGGGACACCGGGGAGCTGTTTTTT.

CDR3: CASSAMDRTFNQPQHF. DNA for the CDR3: TGTGCCAGCAGCGCTATGGACAGGACCTTCAATCAGCCCCAGCATTTT. The rearrangement uses TRBV7-9 and TRBJ1-5; 7 bases are a match to TRBD1. The junction had 10 bases not matched to a gene; V was cut back by 5 bases and J by 3 bases. The CDR3 extends over 16 amino acids. The germline CDR1 and CDR2 sequences are SEHNR and FQNEAQ (reference sequence).

The chain recombines TRBV6-1 with TRBJ2-1; no reliable D call. The germline CDR1 and CDR2 sequences are MNHNS and SASEGT. CDR3 length: 13 amino acids. Between the trimmed V and J ends, which lost 3 bases and 6 bases, there was a span of 9 bases. In nucleotides, the CDR3 is TGTGCCAGCAGTGATGTTTGGCCCAATGAGCAGTTCTTC. It encodes CASSDVWPNEQFF.

The chain has TRBV15 and TRBJ2-3; 9 nucleotides agree with TRBD2. Germline loops: CDR1 LNHNV, CDR2 YYDKDF (reference sequence). The CDR3 is made up of 14 amino acids. With 8 bases clipped from V and 4 bases from J, the junction kept 7 bases outside the gene matches. The CDR3 region is CATRPSGVPDTQYF. The CDR3 bases are TGTGCCACCCGGCCTAGCGGGGTTCCAGATACGCAGTATTTT. Using reference TRBV15 and TRBJ2-3 for the parts outside the CDR3, the full variable domain is DAMVIQNPRYQVTQFGKPVTLSCSQTLNHNVMYWYQQKSSQAPKLLFHYYDKDFNNEADTPDNFQSRRPNTSFCFLDIRSPGLGDTAMYLCATRPSGVPDTQYFGPGTRLTVL.

The chain links TRBV5-8 to TRBJ2-2; TRBD2 is a possible D gene (6 bases). V was clipped by 1 base and J by 6 bases, with 19 bases between them. CDR1 and CDR2 (germline): SGHTS, YDEGEE. The CDR3 runs 17 residues. The CDR3, as DNA: TGTGCCAGCAGCTTGCCCCGGGACGGGGGATTGCCCGGGGAGCTGTTTTTT. Translation gives CASSLPRDGGLPGELFF.